Listed below are T cell receptor beta chains from one sample, sequenced in a study of cytomegalovirus exposure and HLA in healthy donors. Sequenced by immunoSEQ multiplex PCR; TCRdb stores in-frame clones only, minus some. The sample has about 160,000 clones, 65% to 85% seen once; the top ten hold around 5.8%. Material: PBMCs. Receptors originate from a male donor in good health and CMV-seropositive. CDR3s include the opening cysteine and the closing phenylalanine or tryptophan. The order of the fields is D gene, clone size, J gene, V gene, CDR3 length, CDR3 DNA, CDR3 protein. A D gene is named only where the DNA matches it firmly. Size is omitted from some rows. Given values are once, few, many or a class for expanded clones.

TRBD1 | - | TRBJ2-7 | TRBV11-2 | 15 | TGTGCCAGCAGCTCCCCAGACAGGGGAGCCTACGAGCAGTACTTC | CASSSPDRGAYEQYF
TRBD2 | - | TRBJ2-5 | TRBV2 | 14 | TGTGCCAGCGGGACTAGCGGGAAACAAGAGACCCAGTACTTC | CASGTSGKQETQYF
TRBD1 | - | TRBJ1-5 | TRBV19 | 15 | TGTGCCAGAGACCGGGACAGGGGCCCTCGTCAGCCCCAGCATTTT | CARDRDRGPRQPQHF
- | - | TRBJ2-4 | TRBV11-2 | 16 | TGTGCCAGCAGCTTAGATCGAGGGTTAGCCAAAAACATTCAGTACTTC | CASSLDRGLAKNIQYF
- | - | TRBJ1-1 | TRBV6-6 | 14 | TGTGCCAGCAGTGAGTTGACAGGTCCCACTGAAGCTTTCTTT | CASSELTGPTEAFF
- | - | TRBJ1-5 | TRBV7-9 | 12 | TGTTCCAGCAGCTTAGTCGGTCAGCCCCAGCATTTT | CSSSLVGQPQHF
- | - | TRBJ1-6 | TRBV7-2 | 13 | TGTGCGGGAGCGAGCTCCTATAATTCACCCCTCCACTTT | CAGASSYNSPLHF
- | once | TRBJ2-3 | TRBV25-1 | 11 | TGTGCCAGCAGCCAGGGGTATACGCAGTATTTT | CASSQGYTQYF
TRBD1 | - | TRBJ2-7 | TRBV19 | 14 | TGTGCCAGTAGCTCGGGACAGAACTTCTACGAGCAGTACTTC | CASSSGQNFYEQYF
- | - | TRBJ2-7 | TRBV18 | 11 | TGTGCCAGCTCAGCCTATTACGAGCAGTACTTC | CASSAYYEQYF
TRBD2 | - | TRBJ2-1 | TRBV25-1 | 18 | TGTGCCAGCAGTGAATATTCGAGACTAGCGGGAGGAAGGGATGAGCAGTTCTTC | CASSEYSRLAGGRDEQFF
TRBD2 | - | TRBJ2-1 | TRBV4-2 | 16 | TGTGCCAGCAGCCAAGAGGCGGGAGTACTGATTAATGAGCAGTTCTTC | CASSQEAGVLINEQFF
- | - | TRBJ1-1 | TRBV18 | 13 | TGTGCCAGCTCACCAGCAGGGGACACTGAAGCTTTCTTT | CASSPAGDTEAFF
- | once | TRBJ1-1 | TRBV30 | 13 | TGTGCCTGGAGTGTATCGTCCAACACTGAAGCTTTCTTT | CAWSVSSNTEAFF
TRBD1 | - | TRBJ2-7 | TRBV7-9 | 16 | TGTGCCAGCAGACCGGGAGGCGGGACAGGGGGAGGCGAGCAGTACTTC | CASRPGGGTGGGEQYF
TRBD1 | few | TRBJ1-5 | TRBV30 | 13 | TGTGCCTGGGCCGGGACAGACAATCAGCCCCAGCATTTT | CAWAGTDNQPQHF
- | - | TRBJ2-1 | TRBV9 | 13 | TGTGCCAGCAGCGCTAGGCCTAACAATGAGCAGTTCTTC | CASSARPNNEQFF